A selection of T cell receptor beta chains follows, all from one sample in a study of shared clonotypes between healthy human individuals. Using immunoSEQ multiplex PCR, the repertoire was profiled, and TCRdb retains in-frame clones only, with some absent. The repertoire holds about 2 million clones, about 95% seen once, with 0.85% to 1.2% in the top ten. Sequencing was done on a sample of naive CD8+ T cells sorted from blood. These TCRs come from a young man in good health. Both conserved end residues are part of each CDR3. Fields, in order: CDR3 length, V gene, J gene, D gene, clone size, CDR3 protein, CDR3 DNA. D genes are given only for firm matches. The size entry is marked missing in some rows and otherwise reads once, few, many or a size class.

>16|TRBV11-3|TRBJ1-4|TRBD1|-
CASSRDREGLGEKLFF
TGTGCCAGCAGCCGGGACAGGGAAGGGTTGGGTGAAAAACTGTTTTTT
>14|TRBV7-8|TRBJ2-7|-|once
CASSLGTWTYEQYF
TGTGCCAGCAGCTTAGGGACTTGGACCTACGAGCAGTACTTC
>15|TRBV18|TRBJ2-7|-|-
CASSPRSFPSHEQYF
TGTGCCAGCTCACCACGGTCGTTCCCATCCCACGAGCAGTACTTC
>14|TRBV5-6|TRBJ2-7|TRBD2|-
CASSVGSPGREQYF
TGTGCCAGCAGCGTCGGCAGCCCCGGGAGGGAGCAGTACTTC
>13|TRBV29-1|TRBJ2-5|-|-
CSALGGPQETQYF
TGCAGCGCTCTGGGGGGGCCCCAAGAGACCCAGTACTTC
>15|TRBV27|TRBJ2-7|TRBD2|once
CASSLLGTSDYEQYF
TGTGCCAGCAGTTTATTAGGGACTAGCGACTACGAGCAGTACTTC
>15|TRBV11-2|TRBJ2-5|TRBD2|-
CASSDLAGGVETQYF
TGTGCCAGCAGCGACCTAGCGGGAGGAGTGGAGACCCAGTACTTC
>16|TRBV9|TRBJ1-2|-|-
CASSAPLGESDFVYTF
TGTGCCAGCAGCGCTCCCCTGGGGGAGTCTGACTTTGTCTACACCTTC
>12|TRBV9|TRBJ1-2|-|-
CASSVVGYGYTF
TGTGCCAGCAGCGTAGTAGGCTATGGCTACACCTTC
>15|TRBV7-2|TRBJ1-6|-|-
CASSDLYSYNSPLHF
TGTGCCAGCAGCGATCTGTACTCCTATAATTCACCCCTCCACTTT
>18|TRBV7-9|TRBJ2-2|-|-
CASSLRGTGMLNTGELFF
TGTGCCAGCAGCTTACGGGGGACCGGGATGCTAAACACCGGGGAGCTGTTTTTT
>13|TRBV27|TRBJ1-1|TRBD1|-
CASGTRGRTEAFF
TGTGCCAGCGGGACCAGGGGGCGGACTGAAGCTTTCTTT
>14|TRBV27|TRBJ2-7|-|-
CASSIGGSSYEQYF
TGTGCCAGCAGTATAGGAGGCAGCTCCTACGAGCAGTACTTC
>13|TRBV28|TRBJ2-7|-|-
CASSSKHRYEQYF
TGTGCCAGCAGCTCGAAACACAGATACGAGCAGTACTTC
>12|TRBV29-1|TRBJ2-3|-|-
CSVEAGTDTQYF
TGCAGCGTTGAAGCTGGGACAGATACGCAGTATTTT
>13|TRBV10-2|TRBJ2-7|-|-
CASTRQSSYEQYF
TGCGCCAGCACTAGACAAAGCTCCTACGAGCAGTACTTC
>16|TRBV13|TRBJ2-2|TRBD1|-
CASSLIQGANTGELFF
TGTGCCAGCAGCCTAATACAGGGGGCTAACACCGGGGAGCTGTTTTTT
>14|TRBV4-1|TRBJ1-2|-|-
CASSQFSTEYGYTF
TGCGCCAGCAGCCAGTTTTCGACGGAATATGGCTACACCTTC
>15|TRBV6-4|TRBJ2-3|-|-
CASSEEGGPFDTQYF
TGTGCCAGCAGTGAGGAGGGGGGGCCATTCGATACGCAGTATTTT
>15|TRBV19|TRBJ2-2|-|few
CASSIIGYSTGELFF
TGTGCCAGTAGTATTATTGGGTATAGCACCGGGGAGCTGTTTTTT
>18|TRBV7-8|TRBJ2-6|-|-
CASSFVGRSESGANVLTF
TGTGCCAGCAGCTTTGTGGGCAGGAGTGAATCTGGGGCCAACGTCCTGACTTTC
>14|TRBV5-5|TRBJ2-7|TRBD1|-
CASSLMQGAGEQYF
TGTGCCAGCAGCTTGATGCAGGGGGCGGGTGAGCAGTACTTC
>14|TRBV19|TRBJ1-4|-|-
CASRPGLSNEKLFF
TGTGCCAGTCGCCCGGGACTCTCTAATGAAAAACTGTTTTTT
>12|TRBV6-5|TRBJ1-1|-|-
CASIDSGAEAFF
TGTGCCAGCATCGATTCGGGGGCTGAAGCTTTCTTT
>14|TRBV27|TRBJ2-7|-|-
CASSFQGKSYEQYF
TGTGCCAGCAGTTTTCAGGGGAAGAGCTACGAGCAGTACTTC
>13|TRBV7-9|TRBJ2-3|-|-
CASSLVGYHTQYF
TGTGCCAGCAGCTTAGTGGGGTACCATACGCAGTATTTT
>14|TRBV16|TRBJ1-1|-|few
CASSQSAPNTEAFF
TGTGCCAGCAGCCAATCTGCCCCGAACACTGAAGCTTTCTTT
>15|TRBV9|TRBJ2-7|-|once
CASSEAGTPAYEQYF
TGTGCCAGCAGCGAAGCCGGGACACCCGCCTACGAGCAGTACTTC
>15|TRBV9|TRBJ2-1|TRBD2|-
CASSAPGGMGNEQFF
TGTGCCAGCAGCGCCCCGGGGGGGATGGGCAATGAGCAGTTCTTC